The rows below give T cell receptor beta chains drawn from one sample of a study of blood T cell repertoires in COVID-19. Here immunoSEQ multiplex PCR was the method, and the copy in TCRdb shows in-frame clones only, minus some. The top ten clones hold 8.5% to 9% of a sample with 120,000 to 150,000 clones, 87% of them seen once. What was sequenced was peripheral blood. All receptors derive from a woman between 45 and 65 years old with active or convalescent COVID-19. Each CDR3 is given with its conserved first and last residue.

v_call cdr3_aa
TRBV29-1 CSVKRGQGAETQYF
TRBV6-4 CASSEGRNYGYTF
TRBV5-6 CASSASLLAGGYEQYF
TRBV9 CASSAGPLGDYGYTF
TRBV30 CAWSGRGGGYTF
TRBV7-2 CASSSAGGKSNYGYTF
TRBV10-3 CAASGQDPNQPQHF
TRBV11-2 CASGQVIYTEAFF
TRBV14 CASSQGGQAYGYTF
TRBV18 CASSPRTGGDQPQHF
TRBV29-1 CSVVQGASRMNTEAFF
TRBV29-1 CSVSGRVTDTQYF
TRBV6-6 CASSYSGAQGEKLFF
TRBV11-3 CASSPRTGAYEQYF
TRBV4-3 CASSQGHSNTGELFF
TRBV7-3 CASSPASGSYEQYF
TRBV7-9 CASSRGQGAFEAFF
TRBV4-1 CASSQDSAGGYTEAFF
TRBV4-2 CASSQGGQGGGYTF
TRBV7-6 CASSRNPTGGYEQYF
TRBV9 CASSVGRGETEAFF
TRBV3-1/TRBV3-2 CASSQDRTGGAAGGYTF
TRBV5-1 CASSLQGGLSTDTQYF
TRBV12-3/TRBV12-4 CASSSLGSTEAFF
TRBV30 CAWRLNRDSHSGANVLTF
TRBV3-1/TRBV3-2 CASSQRGGNEQFF
TRBV19 CASKMAATDTQYF
TRBV5-6 CASSLFFGGNTEAFF
TRBV6-1 CASSERQGFYTF
TRBV18 CASSRLGGANGYTF
TRBV5-1 CASSLIAGGQNEQFF